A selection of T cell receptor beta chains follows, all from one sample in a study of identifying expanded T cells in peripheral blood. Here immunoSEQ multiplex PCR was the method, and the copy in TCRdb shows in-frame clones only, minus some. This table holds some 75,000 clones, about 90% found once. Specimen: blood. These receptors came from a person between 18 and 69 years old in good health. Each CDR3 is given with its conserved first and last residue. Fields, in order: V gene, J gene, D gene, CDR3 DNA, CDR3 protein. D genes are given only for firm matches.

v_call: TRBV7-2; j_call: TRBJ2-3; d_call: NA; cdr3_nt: TGTGCCAGCAGCTTACAGGGAGGGGGCCACACAGATACGCAGTATTTT; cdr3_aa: CASSLQGGGHTDTQYF
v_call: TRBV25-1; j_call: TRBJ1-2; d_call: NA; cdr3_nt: TGTGCCAGCAGTGAAGTCCGCAGTTCGTATGGCTACACCTTC; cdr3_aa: CASSEVRSSYGYTF
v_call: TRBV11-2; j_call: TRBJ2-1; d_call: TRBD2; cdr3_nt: TGTGCCAGCAGCTTAGAAGGGACTAGCCTCTACAATGAGCAGTTCTTC; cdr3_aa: CASSLEGTSLYNEQFF
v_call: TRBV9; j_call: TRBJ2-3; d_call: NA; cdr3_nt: TGTGCCAGCAGCCCGAGCGGGCAGGGGGATACGCAGTATTTT; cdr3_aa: CASSPSGQGDTQYF
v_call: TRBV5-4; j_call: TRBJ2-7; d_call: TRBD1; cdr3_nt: TGTGCCAGCAGCATACAGGGGGGCTACGAGCAGTACTTC; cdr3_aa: CASSIQGGYEQYF
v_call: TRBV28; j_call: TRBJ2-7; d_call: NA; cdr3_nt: TGTGCCAGCAGTTTTGAGGGCAACTACGAGCAGTACTTC; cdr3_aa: CASSFEGNYEQYF
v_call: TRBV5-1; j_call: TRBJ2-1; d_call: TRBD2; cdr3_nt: TGCGCCAGCAGCACAGGACTAGCCTACAATGAGCAGTTCTTC; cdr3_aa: CASSTGLAYNEQFF
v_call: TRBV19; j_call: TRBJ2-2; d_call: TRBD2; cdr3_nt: TGTGCCAGTAGTGCATCGGGACTAGACACCGGGGAGCTGTTTTTT; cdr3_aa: CASSASGLDTGELFF
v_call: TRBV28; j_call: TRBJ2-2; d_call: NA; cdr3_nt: TGTGCCAGCAGTTTATTCCTCAACGGGGAGCTGTTTTTT; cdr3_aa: CASSLFLNGELFF
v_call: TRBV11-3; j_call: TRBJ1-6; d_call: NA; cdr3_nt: TGTGCCAGCAGCTTAGGTCCGGCTTCACCCCTCCACTTT; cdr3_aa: CASSLGPASPLHF
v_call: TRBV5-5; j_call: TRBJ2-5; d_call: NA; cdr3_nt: TGTGCCAGCAGCTTCGGTCATAGCAGGCAAGAGACCCAGTACTTC; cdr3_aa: CASSFGHSRQETQYF
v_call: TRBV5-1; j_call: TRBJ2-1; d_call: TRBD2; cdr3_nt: TGCGCCAGCAGCTTGACTGGACTAGCGGGAGAAAATGAGCAGTTCTTC; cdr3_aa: CASSLTGLAGENEQFF
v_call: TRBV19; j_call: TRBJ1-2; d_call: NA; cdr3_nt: TGTGCCAGTAGTACTTCCGCCAGGGAGAGGGGCTACACCTTC; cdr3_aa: CASSTSARERGYTF
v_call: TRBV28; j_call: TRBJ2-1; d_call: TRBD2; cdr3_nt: TGTGCCAGCAGTTTGGTTGGTGGGCTGCCGGGACTAGCGGTTCGTGAGCAGTTCTTC; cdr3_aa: CASSLVGGLPGLAVREQFF
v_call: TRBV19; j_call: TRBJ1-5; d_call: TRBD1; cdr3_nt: TGTGCCAGTAGTATCACAGGGGGAAGACAGCCCCAGCATTTT; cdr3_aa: CASSITGGRQPQHF
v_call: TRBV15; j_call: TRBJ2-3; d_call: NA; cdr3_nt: TGTGCCACCAGCAGAGCGACAGATACGCAGTATTTT; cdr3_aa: CATSRATDTQYF